The clone carrying this TCR beta chain was counted only a few times. What it binds is not known. Data came from immunoSEQ multiplex PCR; TCRdb stores just in-frame clones and leaves some out. The sample includes around 160,000 clones, roughly 91% of them seen just once. This sample was included in a study of T cell responses to AZD1222 COVID-19 vaccine. Study-level background: Analysis merged second doses at about 4 or about 12 weeks. Study-wide findings and caveats: Baseline testing showed seropositivity in only six or seven AZD1222 recipients. Repertoire collection took place solely once the T cell response had peaked.

The CDR3 contains 12 residues. The V gene's germline CDR1 is SQVTM and CDR2 ANQGSEA. The trim removed 6 bases at V and 6 bases at J, leaving 5 bases unmatched. V usage is TRBV29-1 and J usage is TRBJ1-1; 9 bases line up with TRBD1. This material consisted of peripheral blood, taken on day 0 of AZD1222 vaccination. The source is an adult in good health. CDR3 protein: CSVRDRASEAFF. CDR3 nucleotide sequence: TGCAGCGTCCGGGACAGGGCCTCTGAAGCTTTCTTT.